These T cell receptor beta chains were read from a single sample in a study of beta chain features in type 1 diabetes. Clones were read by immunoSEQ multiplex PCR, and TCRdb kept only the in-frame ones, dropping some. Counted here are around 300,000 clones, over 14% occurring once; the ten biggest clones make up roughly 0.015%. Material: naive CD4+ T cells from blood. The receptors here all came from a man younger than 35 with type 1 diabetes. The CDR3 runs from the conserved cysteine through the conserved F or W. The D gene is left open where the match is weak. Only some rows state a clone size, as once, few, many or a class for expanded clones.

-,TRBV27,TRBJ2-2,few,CASSFSSGTGELFF,TGTGCCAGCAGTTTTAGTAGCGGCACCGGGGAGCTGTTTTTT
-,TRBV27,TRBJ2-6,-,CASSSRGSGANVLTF,TGTGCCAGCAGTTCCCGAGGCTCCGGGGCCAACGTCCTGACTTTC
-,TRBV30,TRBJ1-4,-,CAWSVGWRNLGEKLFF,TGTGCCTGGAGTGTGGGTTGGAGGAATCTGGGTGAAAAACTGTTTTTT
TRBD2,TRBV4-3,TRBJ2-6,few,CASSRNELAGASGGANVLTF,TGCGCCAGCAGCCGCAACGAGCTAGCGGGGGCCTCGGGTGGGGCCAACGTCCTGACTTTC
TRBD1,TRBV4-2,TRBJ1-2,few,CASSQARTGENYGYTF,TGTGCCAGCAGCCAAGCACGGACAGGGGAGAACTATGGCTACACCTTC
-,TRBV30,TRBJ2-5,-,CAWSQGRETQYF,TGTGCCTGGAGTCAGGGGAGAGAGACCCAGTACTTC
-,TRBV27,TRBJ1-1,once,CASSSRSLNTEAFF,TGTGCCAGCAGTTCCCGGTCCTTGAACACTGAAGCTTTCTTT
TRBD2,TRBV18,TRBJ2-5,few,CASSPRGGETQYF,TGTGCCAGCTCACCTCGGGGAGGGGAGACCCAGTACTTC
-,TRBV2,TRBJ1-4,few,CASSGETGLELFF,TGTGCCAGCAGTGGGGAGACAGGATTGGAACTGTTTTTT
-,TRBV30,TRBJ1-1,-,CAEQGGTEAFF,TGTGCCGAACAGGGTGGAACTGAAGCTTTCTTT
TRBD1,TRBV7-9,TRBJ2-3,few,CASSSGTATDTQYF,TGTGCCAGCAGCTCAGGGACAGCCACAGATACGCAGTATTTT
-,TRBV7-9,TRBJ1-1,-,CASSPHQSNTEAFF,TGTGCCAGCAGCCCCCATCAATCGAACACTGAAGCTTTCTTT
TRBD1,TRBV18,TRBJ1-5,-,CASSHGQGNQPQHF,TGTGCCAGCTCCCACGGACAGGGCAATCAGCCCCAGCATTTT
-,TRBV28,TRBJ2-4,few,CASSLGGVAKNIQYF,TGTGCCAGCAGTTTAGGAGGGGTTGCCAAAAACATTCAGTACTTC
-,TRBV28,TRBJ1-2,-,CASSPPGYGYTF,TGTGCCAGCAGTCCCCCGGGCTATGGCTACACCTTC
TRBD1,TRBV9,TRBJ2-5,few,CASSTQTGRETQYF,TGTGCCAGCAGCACTCAGACAGGGCGAGAGACCCAGTACTTC
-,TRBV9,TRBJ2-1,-,CASSVGPWNEQFF,TGTGCCAGCAGCGTAGGGCCGTGGAATGAGCAGTTCTTC
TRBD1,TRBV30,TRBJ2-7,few,CAWGQGSYEQYF,TGTGCCTGGGGACAGGGCTCCTACGAGCAGTACTTC
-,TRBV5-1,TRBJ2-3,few,CASSAYRDTQYF,TGCGCCAGCAGCGCCTACAGGGATACGCAGTATTTT
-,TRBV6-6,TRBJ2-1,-,CASSRGMGNEQFF,TGTGCCAGCAGTCGCGGGATGGGCAATGAGCAGTTCTTC
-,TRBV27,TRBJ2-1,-,CAAGKRRRSYNEQFF,TGTGCCGCGGGGAAACGACGAAGATCCTACAATGAGCAGTTCTTC
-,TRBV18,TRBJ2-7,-,CASSPIAADSYEQYF,TGTGCCAGCTCGCCCATAGCAGCTGACTCCTACGAGCAGTACTTC
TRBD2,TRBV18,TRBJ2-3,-,CASSPPLAGRDTQYF,TGTGCCAGCTCACCACCTCTAGCGGGAAGAGATACGCAGTATTTT
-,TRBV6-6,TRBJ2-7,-,CASSYSGGREQYF,TGTGCCAGCAGTTATTCGGGGGGCAGGGAGCAGTACTTC
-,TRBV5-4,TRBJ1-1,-,CASSPWDLGVTEAFF,TGTGCCAGCAGCCCCTGGGATTTGGGAGTCACTGAAGCTTTCTTT
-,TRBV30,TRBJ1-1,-,CAWKTGTEAFF,TGTGCCTGGAAGACAGGAACCGAAGCTTTCTTT
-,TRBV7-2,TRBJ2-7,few,CASQRRGSYEQYF,TGTGCCAGCCAGCGCAGGGGATCCTACGAGCAGTACTTC
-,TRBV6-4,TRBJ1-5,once,CASSKLENQPQHF,TGTGCCAGCAGTAAACTGGAGAATCAGCCCCAGCATTTT
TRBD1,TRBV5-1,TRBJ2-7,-,CASSPGQGSSYEQYF,TGCGCCAGCAGCCCGGGACAGGGTAGCTCCTACGAGCAGTACTTC
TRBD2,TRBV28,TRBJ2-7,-,CASSLSPSGNTYEQYF,TGTGCCAGCAGTTTATCTCCTAGCGGGAACACCTACGAGCAGTACTTC
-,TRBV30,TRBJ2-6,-,CAWSVHSLPTGANVLTF,TGTGCCTGGAGTGTACACAGTCTTCCGACTGGGGCCAACGTCCTGACTTTC
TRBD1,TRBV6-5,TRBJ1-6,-,CASSYDRGSPLHF,TGTGCCAGCAGTTACGACAGGGGATCACCCCTCCACTTT
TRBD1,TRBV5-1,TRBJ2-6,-,CASNDAGGFSGANVLTF,TGCGCCAGCAACGACGCAGGGGGTTTCTCTGGGGCCAACGTCCTGACTTTC
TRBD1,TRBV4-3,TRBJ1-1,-,CASSRDRGARNTEAFF,TGCGCCAGCAGCCGGGACAGGGGAGCACGGAACACTGAAGCTTTCTTT
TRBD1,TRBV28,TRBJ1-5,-,CASRNDRAMEPQHF,TGTGCCAGCAGAAATGACAGGGCCATGGAGCCCCAGCATTTT
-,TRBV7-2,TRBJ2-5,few,CASSLVQQETQYF,TGTGCCAGCAGCTTAGTTCAACAAGAGACCCAGTACTTC
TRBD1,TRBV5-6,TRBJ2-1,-,CASSWDRGYNEQFF,TGTGCCAGCAGCTGGGACAGGGGTTACAATGAGCAGTTCTTC
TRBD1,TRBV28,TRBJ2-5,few,CASSSSYRGRRETQYF,TGTGCCAGCAGTTCCTCATACAGGGGGCGCAGGGAGACCCAGTACTTC
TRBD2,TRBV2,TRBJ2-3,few,CARGTSGSSDTQYF,TGTGCCAGGGGGACTAGCGGGAGTTCAGATACGCAGTATTTT
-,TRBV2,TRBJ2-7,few,CASSRARGEYEQYF,TGTGCCAGCAGTCGTGCCAGGGGCGAATACGAGCAGTACTTC
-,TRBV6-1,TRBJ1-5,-,CASRTEVFGQPQHF,TGTGCCAGCAGGACGGAAGTGTTCGGGCAGCCCCAGCATTTT
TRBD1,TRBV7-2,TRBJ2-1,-,CASSHLGTGSSEQFF,TGTGCCAGCAGCCACCTCGGGACAGGGTCTAGTGAGCAGTTCTTC
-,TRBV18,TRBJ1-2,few,CASSPQRDLGYGYTF,TGTGCCAGCTCACCACAGAGGGATCTAGGCTATGGCTACACCTTC
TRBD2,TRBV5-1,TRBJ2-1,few,CATTSGYNEQFF,TGCGCCACGACTAGCGGGTACAATGAGCAGTTCTTC
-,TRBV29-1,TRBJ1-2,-,CSVVFHGIYGGYTF,TGCAGCGTTGTTTTTCACGGGATTTATGGTGGCTACACCTTC
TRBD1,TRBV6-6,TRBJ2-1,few,CASRLPGTGGNEQFF,TGTGCCAGCAGGCTCCCCGGGACAGGGGGCAATGAGCAGTTCTTC
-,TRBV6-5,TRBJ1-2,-,CASSYSQINYGYTF,TGTGCCAGCAGTTACTCCCAGATTAACTATGGCTACACCTTC
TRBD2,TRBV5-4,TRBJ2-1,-,CASRLAGGIYNEQFF,TGTGCCAGCAGGTTAGCGGGAGGAATATACAATGAGCAGTTCTTC
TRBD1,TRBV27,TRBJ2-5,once,CASSSIGQGGQETQYF,TGTGCCAGCAGTTCTATTGGACAGGGGGGACAAGAGACCCAGTACTTC
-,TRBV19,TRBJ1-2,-,CASIMTGSYGYTF,TGTGCCAGTATCATGACAGGATCCTATGGCTACACCTTC
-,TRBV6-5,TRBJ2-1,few,CASSYGAGIGFEQFF,TGTGCCAGCAGTTACGGGGCAGGGATAGGATTCGAGCAGTTCTTC